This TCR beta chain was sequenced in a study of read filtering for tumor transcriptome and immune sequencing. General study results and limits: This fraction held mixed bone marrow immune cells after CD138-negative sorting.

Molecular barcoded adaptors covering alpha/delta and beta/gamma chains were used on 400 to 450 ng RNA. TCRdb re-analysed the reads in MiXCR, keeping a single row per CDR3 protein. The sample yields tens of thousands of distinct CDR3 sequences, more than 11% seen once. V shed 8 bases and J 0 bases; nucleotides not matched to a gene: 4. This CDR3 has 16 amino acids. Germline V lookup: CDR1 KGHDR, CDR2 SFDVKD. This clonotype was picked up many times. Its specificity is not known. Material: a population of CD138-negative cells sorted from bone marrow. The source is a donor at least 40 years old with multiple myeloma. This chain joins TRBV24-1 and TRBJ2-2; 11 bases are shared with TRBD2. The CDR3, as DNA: TGTGCCACCAAAGGGACTAGCGGCGCGAACACCGGGGAGCTGTTTTTT. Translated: CATKGTSGANTGELFF.